This TCR beta chain was sequenced in a study of PD-1 blockade in classical Hodgkin lymphoma. Overall study results and limits: Diversity in CD4+ TCRs, unlike that measured in CD8+ TCRs, had risen significantly by C4D1. Baseline diversity resembling that of newly diagnosed patients was seen in complete responders.

CDR3 length: 14 residues. Trimming took 0 bases from V and 1 from J, leaving 6 bases between them. From germline, CDR1 is LNHDA and CDR2 SQIVND (reference sequence). Data came from immunoSEQ multiplex PCR; TCRdb stores just in-frame clones and leaves some out. Among 25,000 to 35,000 clones listed, more than 80% were seen once. Time point described: cycle 4 day 1 (C4D1), after 6 weeks of nivolumab. Autologous stem cell transplantation was followed by relapse in every patient, and brentuximab vedotin exposure varied. Magnetic negative selection served to purify CD4+ T cells out of PBMCs that had been thawed. Progressive disease, partial response or complete response was each patient's best response. With regard to this clone: Its target is unknown.

This receptor was identified in a human donor with classical Hodgkin lymphoma. The input for sequencing was CD4+ T cells from blood, taken before the fourth cycle of nivolumab. J is TRBJ1-1 and V is TRBV19; D call uncertain. CDR3 nucleotides: TGTGCCAGTAGTATAGATTCCGGGAACACTGAAGCTTTCTTT. Amino acids: CASSIDSGNTEAFF.